This T cell receptor (beta chain) was retrieved from a study of Graves' ophthalmopathy and Graves' hyperthyroidism. The germline V gene has CDR1 MNHNS and CDR2 SASEGT. There are 14 residues in the CDR3. V was clipped by 6 bases and J by 1 base; unmatched bases: 3. The sequenced template was RNA, covering the TCR beta CDR3 region. An opening RT-PCR round employed HTBI primers and preceded a second-round multiplex PCR. TCRdb recomputed calls from the multiplex PCR reads with MiXCR, one row per CDR3 protein. The sample holds hundreds of thousands of distinct CDR3 sequences, about 21% seen once. This clonotype was counted once.

The chain couples TRBV6-1 to TRBJ1-1; TRBD1 matches 9 bases. The sample was peripheral blood. The clonotype originates from a woman between 18 and 30 years old with stable Graves' hyperthyroidism. CDR3 bases: TGTGCCAGCAGGAGGGACAGGGCGAACACTGAAGCTTTCTTT. Translating it yields CASRRDRANTEAFF.